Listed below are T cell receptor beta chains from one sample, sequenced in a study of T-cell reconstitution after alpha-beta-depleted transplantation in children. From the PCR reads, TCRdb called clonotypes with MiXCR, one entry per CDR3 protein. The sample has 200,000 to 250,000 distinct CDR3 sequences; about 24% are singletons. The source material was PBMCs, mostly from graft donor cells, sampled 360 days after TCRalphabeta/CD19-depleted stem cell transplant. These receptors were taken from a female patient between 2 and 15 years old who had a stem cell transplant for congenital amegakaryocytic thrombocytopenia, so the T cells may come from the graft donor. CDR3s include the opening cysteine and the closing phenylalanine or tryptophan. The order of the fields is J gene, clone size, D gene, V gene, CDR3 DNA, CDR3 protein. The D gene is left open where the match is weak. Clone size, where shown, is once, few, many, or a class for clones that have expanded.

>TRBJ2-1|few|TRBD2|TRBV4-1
TGCGCCAGCAGCCAAGAAAGGGGAGCGGGAGCCCCTGGGGATGAGCAGTTCTTC
CASSQERGAGAPGDEQFF
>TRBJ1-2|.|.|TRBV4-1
TGCGCCAGCAGCCAAGTGAGGCTCATGGTCTATGGCTACACCTTC
CASSQVRLMVYGYTF
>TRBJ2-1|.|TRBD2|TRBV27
TGTGCCAGCACCCTTTATCGGGGACTAGGTTACAATGAGCAGTTCTTC
CASTLYRGLGYNEQFF
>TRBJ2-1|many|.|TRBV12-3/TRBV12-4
TGTGCCAGCAGGGGGGGACTCAATGAGCAGTTCTTC
CASRGGLNEQFF
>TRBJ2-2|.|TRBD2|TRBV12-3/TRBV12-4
TGTGCCAGCAGCCCGGGACTAGCGGTAACGAACACCGGGGAGCTGTTTTTT
CASSPGLAVTNTGELFF
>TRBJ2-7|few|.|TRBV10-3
TGTGCCATCAGTGAGTCTCGGACTTCGGTTCACGAGCAGTACTTC
CAISESRTSVHEQYF
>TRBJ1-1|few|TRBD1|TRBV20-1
TGCAGTGTAGGGAGGGGGCGGAATGAAGCTTTCTTT
CSVGRGRNEAFF
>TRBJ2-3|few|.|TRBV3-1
TGTGCCAGCAGCCAAGTGCTTGGGGGCCCCCACGCAGATACGCAGTATTTT
CASSQVLGGPHADTQYF
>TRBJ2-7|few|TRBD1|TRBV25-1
TGTGCCAGCAGTACCTGGGACAGGGCCTCCTACGAGCAGTACTTC
CASSTWDRASYEQYF
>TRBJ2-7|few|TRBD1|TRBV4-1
TGCGCCAGCAGCCAAGATACAGGGCCAGGGGGCTGGTACGAGCAGTACTTC
CASSQDTGPGGWYEQYF
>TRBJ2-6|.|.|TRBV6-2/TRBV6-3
TGTGCCAGCAGTTACCTGGGGATGGCCAACGTCCTGACTTTC
CASSYLGMANVLTF
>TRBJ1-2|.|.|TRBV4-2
TGTGCCAGCAGCCTCTCCCGGGCGGAGAACTATGGCTACACCTTC
CASSLSRAENYGYTF
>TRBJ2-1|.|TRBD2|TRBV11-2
TGTGCCAGCAGCCCGAGACTAGCCCGGGTCAATGAGCAGTTCTTC
CASSPRLARVNEQFF
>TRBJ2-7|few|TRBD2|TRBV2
TGTGCCAGCAGTGAGTTAGCGGGGGGTTACGAGCAGTACTTC
CASSELAGGYEQYF
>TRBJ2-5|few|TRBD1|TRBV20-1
TGCAGTGCAACCAGGGACAGGGCGGGGGAGACCCAGTACTTC
CSATRDRAGETQYF
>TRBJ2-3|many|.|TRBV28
TGTGCCAGCACCTTACATGGAGGGGAGGAGGCAGATACGCAGTATTTT
CASTLHGGEEADTQYF
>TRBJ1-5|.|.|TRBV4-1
TGCGCCAGCAGCCAAGTTCCAGGGTATAGCAATCAGCCCCAGCATTTT
CASSQVPGYSNQPQHF
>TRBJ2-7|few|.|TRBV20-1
TGCAGTGCTAGCGACCACTACGAGCAGTACTTC
CSASDHYEQYF
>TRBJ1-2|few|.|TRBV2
TGTGCCAGCAGGGTGAACTATGGCTACACCTTC
CASRVNYGYTF
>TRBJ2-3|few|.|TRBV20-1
TGCAGTGCTAGGCAGCGGACGGTTGCTAGCACAGATACGCAGTATTTT
CSARQRTVASTDTQYF
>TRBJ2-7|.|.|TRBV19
TGTGCCAGTAGTATAGGAACGGGGGCCACTTACGAGCAGTACTTC
CASSIGTGATYEQYF
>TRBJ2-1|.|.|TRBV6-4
TGTGCCAGCAGTAAGGAGAGTCTCTCCTACAATGAGCAGTTCTTC
CASSKESLSYNEQFF
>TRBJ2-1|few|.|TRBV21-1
TGTGCCAGCAGCAAGGAAAACGGACTAGCGGGATGTTCCGGGTCCTACAATGAGCAGTTCTTC
CASSKENGLAGCSGSYNEQFF
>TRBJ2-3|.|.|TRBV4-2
TGTGCCAGCAGCCAAACAGGCACAGATACGCAGTATTTT
CASSQTGTDTQYF
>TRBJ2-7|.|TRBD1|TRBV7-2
TGTGCCAGCAGCTTAGCTCTGGGACAGGCCAGCGAGCAGTACTTC
CASSLALGQASEQYF
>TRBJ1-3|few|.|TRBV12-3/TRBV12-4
TGTGCCAGCAGTTTAACAGGGAGGGCTGGAAACACCATATATTTT
CASSLTGRAGNTIYF
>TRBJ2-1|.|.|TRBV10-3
TGTGCCATCAGTGAGTTAGCCTACAATGAGCAGTTCTTC
CAISELAYNEQFF